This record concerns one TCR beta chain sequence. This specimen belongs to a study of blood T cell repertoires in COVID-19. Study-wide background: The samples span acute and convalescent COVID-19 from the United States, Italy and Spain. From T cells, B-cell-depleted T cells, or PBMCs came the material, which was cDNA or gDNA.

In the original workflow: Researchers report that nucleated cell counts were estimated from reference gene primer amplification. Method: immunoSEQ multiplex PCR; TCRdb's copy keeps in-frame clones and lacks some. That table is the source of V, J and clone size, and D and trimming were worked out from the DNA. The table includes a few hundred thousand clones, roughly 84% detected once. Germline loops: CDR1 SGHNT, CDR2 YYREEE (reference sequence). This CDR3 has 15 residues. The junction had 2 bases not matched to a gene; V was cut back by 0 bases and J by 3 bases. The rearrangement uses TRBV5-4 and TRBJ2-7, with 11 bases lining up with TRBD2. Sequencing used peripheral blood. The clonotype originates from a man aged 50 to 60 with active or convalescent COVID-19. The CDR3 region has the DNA TGTGCCAGCAGCTTGGCTAGCGGGGGGCACTACGAGCAGTACTTC. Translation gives CASSLASGGHYEQYF.